These 16 T cell receptor beta chains share one sample of origin, sequenced in a study of shared clonotypes between healthy human individuals. Assay used: immunoSEQ multiplex PCR; TCRdb lists only in-frame clones, some missing. The repertoire has around 2,000,000 clones, about 94% of them found once; the top ten carry 0.85% to 1.3%. Positive CCR7 selection of CD45RO-negative cells yielded the naive CD8 cells, and terminally differentiated effector memory CD45RA+ cells were excluded. What was sequenced was naive CD8+ T cells sorted from blood. Source of these receptors: a man aged 18 to 30 in good health.

V usage is TRBV5-1 and J usage is TRBJ2-7; a weak D match, TRBD1 (6 bases). V was shortened by 3 bases and J by 0 bases, with 13 bases between the two germline ends. Germline CDR1 and CDR2: SGHRS and YFSETQ. The CDR3 is 15 residues long. CDR3 nucleotides: TGCGCCAGCAGCTCGGCTTTGGACAGCTCCTACGAGCAGTACTTC. It is translated as CASSSALDSSYEQYF.

This clone was observed a single time. The gene calls are TRBV7-9 and TRBJ1-1, with TRBD1 as a possible D gene (5 bases). The CDR3 sequence is 17 residues long. In germline, CDR1 is SEHNR, CDR2 FQNEAQ (reference sequence). Trimming left V 8 bases short and J 4 bases short, with 26 bases between. CDR3 nucleotide sequence: TGTGCCAGCGGCCCACTGAAAGGGGAGGGGACGGGCACTGAAGCTTTCTTT. Translating it yields CASGPLKGEGTGTEAFF.

The chain has TRBV11-2 and TRBJ2-1; the D call may be TRBD1 or TRBD2 (6 bases each). This CDR3 has 14 residues. The V and J ends lost 5 bases and 3 bases respectively, with 11 bases between them. Germline lookup yields CDR1 SGHAT and CDR2 FQNNGV. Here the CDR3 DNA reads TGTGCCAGCAGCGGCGGGACAAACTACAATGAGCAGTTCTTC. Encoded protein: CASSGGTNYNEQFF.

This sequence joins TRBV5-6 and TRBJ2-7, with D perhaps given as TRBD1 or TRBD2 (5 bases each). Per the germline V gene, CDR1 is SGHDT and CDR2 is YYEEEE. V was shortened by 5 bases and J by 6 bases, with 12 bases between the two germline ends. The CDR3 consists of 12 residues. The CDR3 bases are TGTGCCAGCAGTTTAGGGACGCGCGAGCAGTACTTC. Translating gives CASSLGTREQYF.

The V and J genes are TRBV5-6 and TRBJ2-3, with 7 bases that match TRBD2. Germline values: CDR1 SGHDT, CDR2 YYEEEE. CDR3 length: 15 residues. With 4 bases clipped from V and 1 base from J, the junction kept 6 bases outside the gene matches. Written as DNA, the CDR3 is TGTGCCAGCAGCGATACGCTAGCGGGCACAGATACGCAGTATTTT. Its protein is CASSDTLAGTDTQYF. Combining the CDR3 with reference TRBV5-6 and TRBJ2-3 gives the whole variable domain DAGVTQSPTHLIKTRGQQVTLRCSPKSGHDTVSWYQQALGQGPQFIFQYYEEEERQRGNFPDRFSGHQFPNYSSELNVNALLLGDSALYLCASSDTLAGTDTQYFGPGTRLTVL.

V and J are TRBV4-1 and TRBJ2-7; possibly TRBD1 for D (5 bases). The CDR3 totals 16 residues. Looked up from germline, CDR1 is MGHRA and CDR2 is YSYEKL. V was trimmed by 0 bases and J by 3 bases, leaving 15 bases between them. The CDR3 protein is CASSQEGAGRHYEQYF. CDR3 DNA: TGCGCCAGCAGCCAAGAAGGGGCAGGTAGGCACTACGAGCAGTACTTC.

The chain employs TRBV7-9 and TRBJ2-7; D gene uncertain. The CDR3 is made up of 12 amino acids. With 5 bases removed from V and 3 bases from J, the gap between germline ends came to 8 bases. Per germline, CDR1 SEHNR and CDR2 FQNEAQ (reference sequence). In nucleotides, the CDR3 is TGTGCCAGCAGCATCGACCTCTACGAGCAGTACTTC. Its protein is CASSIDLYEQYF.

V and J are TRBV5-1 and TRBJ2-2; D gene unclear. In germline, CDR1 is SGHRS, CDR2 YFSETQ. This CDR3 region has 13 residues. Trimming took 1 base from V and 5 from J, leaving 6 bases between them. CDR3 in DNA: TGCGCCAGCAGCTTGCCGCGGACCGGGGAGCTGTTTTTT. Translating gives CASSLPRTGELFF.

As to this clone: Other nucleotide sequences from this sample produce the same CDR3. This chain joins TRBV4-1 and TRBJ1-5; the D is unclear. This CDR3 is built from 13 residues. V lost 1 base, J lost 4 bases, and 5 bases lay in between. Per the germline V gene, CDR1 is MGHRA and CDR2 is YSYEKL. The CDR3 is CASSQVLNQPQHF. The CDR3 region has the DNA TGCGCCAGCAGCCAAGTCTTGAATCAGCCCCAGCATTTT.

Worth noting for this clone: Other DNA variants within this sample encode the same CDR3. This CDR3 reads CASSLGGAGQPQHF. The DNA of the CDR3 is TGTGCCAGCAGCTTAGGAGGGGCAGGACAGCCCCAGCATTTT. J is TRBJ1-5 and V is TRBV5-6; maybe TRBD1 (5 bases). V was trimmed by 2 bases and J by 7 bases, leaving 13 bases between them. This CDR3 contains 14 residues. Germline V gives CDR1 SGHDT, CDR2 YYEEEE.

The V call is TRBV7-6, the J call TRBJ1-6; D is possibly TRBD1 (5 bases). The germline V and J ends were trimmed by 4 bases and 13 bases, with 23 bases remaining between them. Germline-derived CDR1 and CDR2 are SGHVS and FNYEAQ. This CDR3 has 16 residues. For the CDR3, the DNA is TGTGCCAGCAGCTCCCTCGATAATTGGGGGGGTTCGCCCCTCCACTTT. This sequence encodes CASSSLDNWGGSPLHF.

V usage is TRBV7-9 and J usage is TRBJ2-7; 10 bases fit TRBD1. This CDR3 contains 15 residues. The V segment lost 6 bases and the J segment 3 bases; nucleotides outside the gene matches: 8. The germline V gene encodes CDR1 SEHNR and CDR2 FQNEAQ (reference sequence). CDR3 nucleotide sequence: TGTGCCAGCAGAAGAGGACAGGGGGTACTCTACGAGCAGTACTTC. Protein: CASRRGQGVLYEQYF.

V usage is TRBV5-6 and J usage is TRBJ2-5; D may be TRBD2 (7 bases). V was shortened by 4 bases and J by 4 bases, with 11 bases between the two germline ends. Germline V gives CDR1 SGHDT, CDR2 YYEEEE. CDR3 length: 13 amino acids. The CDR3 region has the DNA TGTGCCAGCAGCCATGGGGGGGCAGAGACCCAGTACTTC. Residues: CASSHGGAETQYF.

The chain has TRBV7-9 and TRBJ2-1; D might be TRBD2 (6 bases). The germline CDR1 and CDR2 sequences are SEHNR and FQNEAQ (reference sequence). Trimming stripped 5 bases from V and 8 bases from J, with 10 bases between. The CDR3 is 12 residues long. DNA for the CDR3: TGTGCCAGCAGCACTTGGGGGGATGAGCAGTTCTTC. It encodes CASSTWGDEQFF.

The rearrangement links TRBV6-1 to TRBJ1-2; TRBD1 agrees at 9 bases. The V and J ends lost 4 bases and 1 base, in that order; junction bases with no gene match: 10. Looked up from germline, CDR1 is MNHNS and CDR2 is SASEGT. The CDR3 runs 17 residues. The CDR3 here is CASSANPRTGVNYGYTF. In DNA form, the CDR3 reads TGTGCCAGCAGTGCTAATCCCCGGACAGGGGTTAACTATGGCTACACCTTC.

Details on this clone: Other DNA variants within this sample encode the same CDR3. The chain joins TRBV29-1 to TRBJ2-7, with D hard to call. The CDR3 length is 12 residues. Germline CDR1 reads SQVTM; CDR2 reads ANQGSEA. Trimming left V 3 bases short and J 1 base short, with 7 bases between. CDR3 sequence: CSVEGQSYEQYF. The CDR3, as DNA: TGCAGCGTTGAGGGCCAGTCCTACGAGCAGTACTTC.